The T cell receptor beta chain under discussion was sequenced for a study of molecular identifiers for immune sequencing clone quantification. CDR3 length: 15 amino acids. The germline gives CDR1 SGHVS, CDR2 FQNEAQ. Via MiXCR, TCRdb re-called the PCR reads, giving one row per CDR3 protein. The repertoire holds 40,000 to 50,000 distinct CDR3 sequences, with 15% to 20% as singletons. A note on this clonotype: Compared with germline, one end of the junction differs, possibly owing to a read error.

The TCR comes from a human donor in good health. Some libraries in this study had Jurkat cell RNA spiked in. This chain joins TRBV7-8 and TRBJ2-3; unclear D gene. The sample consisted of naive CD8+ T cells from blood, with Jurkat cell RNA spiked in. Subset meaning: FACS-sorted CD8+CD4-CCR7+CD45RA+ naive T cells. CDR3 DNA: TGTGCCAGCAGCTTAGCAATCACATACACACATACGCAGTATTTT. Its protein is CASSLAITYTHTQYF.